A single sample gave rise to the 23 T cell receptor beta chains below, sequenced in a study of T cell changes during pregnancy in multiple sclerosis. TCRdb keeps only in-frame clones here, not all; method: immunoSEQ multiplex PCR. Among around 51,000 clones listed, roughly 93% were seen once. The source was peripheral blood, collected in the second trimester of pregnancy. The receptor set was obtained from a female donor with multiple sclerosis, enrolled in a pregnancy study.

The rearrangement joins TRBV11-3 to TRBJ2-1, with TRBD2 matching over 10 bases. Germline CDR1 reads SGHNT; CDR2 reads YENEEA. This CDR3 has 15 amino acids. Trimming at V came to 5 bases and at J to 9 bases, leaving 10 bases not matched to a gene. CDR3 sequence: CASSKPGLARGEQFF. In nucleotides, the CDR3 is TGTGCCAGCAGCAAACCGGGACTAGCGCGGGGTGAGCAGTTCTTC.

The sample holds a few counts of this clone. The chain links TRBV18 to TRBJ2-7, with D maybe TRBD2 (6 bases). This CDR3 has 15 amino acids. The germline V gene encodes CDR1 KGHSH and CDR2 LQKENI. V was cut by 2 bases and J by 2 bases, with 13 bases left in between. CDR3 DNA sequence: TGTGCCAGCTCACCAACGGGGGTAGTCCCCTACGAGCAGTACTTC. Amino acids: CASSPTGVVPYEQYF.

The V and J genes are TRBV6-4 and TRBJ2-1, with D perhaps TRBD1 (5 bases). Germline assignment: CDR1 MRHNA and CDR2 SNTAGT. V was trimmed by 3 bases and J by 4 bases, leaving 13 bases between them. The CDR3 consists of 15 residues. DNA of the CDR3: TGTGCCAGCAGTGAACAACCGACAGAGTACAATGAGCAGTTCTTC. Its protein is CASSEQPTEYNEQFF.

The CDR3 DNA reads as TGTGCCAGTAGTATAACCCCCGGCGGCGGGACCAATGAGCAGTTCTTC. Encoded protein: CASSITPGGGTNEQFF. V usage is TRBV19 and J usage is TRBJ2-1; D possibly corresponds to TRBD2 (6 bases). The CDR3 is 16 amino acids. V dropped 2 bases and J dropped 6 bases, with 17 bases sitting between them. From germline, CDR1 is LNHDA and CDR2 SQIVND (reference sequence).

The chain joins TRBV4-1 to TRBJ2-2, with TRBD2 identical over 11 bases. V dropped 3 bases and J dropped 7; count of bases not matched to a gene: 10. CDR3 length equals 17 residues. CDR1 and CDR2 (germline): MGHRA, YSYEKL. The CDR3 nucleotides read TGCGCCAGCAGCCAGACCGAACTAGCGGGAGCGGTCGGGGAGCTGTTTTTT. Its translation: CASSQTELAGAVGELFF.

The chain combines TRBV9 with TRBJ1-3; no clear D. The V end was cut by 2 bases, the J end by 0 bases, with 9 bases between. CDR1 SGDLS and CDR2 YYNGEE come from the germline V gene. The CDR3 is 15 residues long. The CDR3 loop reads CASSVAGSSGNTIYF. CDR3 in DNA: TGTGCCAGCAGCGTGGCTGGCAGCTCTGGAAACACCATATATTTT.

Here the CDR3 DNA reads TGTGCCAGCAGCAGTTCAGGTCGTAACAATGAGCAGTTCTTC. This translates into CASSSSGRNNEQFF. The genes are TRBV5-4 and TRBJ2-1, with D unclear. CDR3 length: 14 amino acids. V lost 4 bases, J lost 5 bases, and 13 bases lay in between. Germline V gene lookup returns CDR1 SGHNT and CDR2 YYREEE (reference sequence).

In its sample, this clone was seen once. The rearrangement uses TRBV7-2 and TRBJ2-5; TRBD1 is a possible D gene (5 bases). This CDR3 region has 13 residues. Trimming shortened V by 5 bases and J by 2 bases, and 9 bases separated the two germline ends. CDR1 and CDR2 from the germline V gene are SGHTA and FQGNSA. DNA of the CDR3: TGTGCCAGCAGCACACAGGTACAAGAGACCCAGTACTTC. Translation gives CASSTQVQETQYF.

V and J are TRBV13 and TRBJ2-7, with 16 positions matching TRBD2. The V gene end was trimmed by 4 bases and the J gene end by 6 bases; junction bases not matched to a gene: 6. CDR1 PRHDT and CDR2 FYEKMQ come from the germline V gene (reference sequence). There are 16 residues in the CDR3. The CDR3 spells CASSSGTSGRASEQYF. The CDR3 DNA reads TGTGCCAGCAGCTCCGGGACTAGCGGGAGGGCCAGCGAGCAGTACTTC.

The rearrangement joins TRBV19 to TRBJ2-2; TRBD2 aligns across 7 bases. Trimming cost V 2 bases and J 2 bases; bases outside gene matches: 2. Germline V gives CDR1 LNHDA, CDR2 SQIVND (reference sequence). CDR3 size: 15 residues. CDR3 loop: CASSISGINTGELFF. The CDR3 DNA reads TGTGCCAGTAGTATAAGCGGGATAAACACCGGGGAGCTGTTTTTT.

This clone was seen a single time. V usage is TRBV9 and J usage is TRBJ2-2; 7 bases line up with TRBD2. In germline, CDR1 is SGDLS, CDR2 YYNGEE. CDR3 length: 15 amino acids. J was trimmed by 6 bases and V by 0 bases; bases with no gene match: 5. The CDR3 DNA follows: TGTGCCAGCAGCGTAGCGGGGGGAGGGCCCGGGGAGCTGTTTTTT. Residues: CASSVAGGGPGELFF.

The genes are TRBV2 and TRBJ2-3; D ambiguous. Trimming cost V 0 bases and J 6 bases, with 16 bases left between them. CDR1 is SNHLY, CDR2 FYNNEI, per germline. The CDR3 spans 16 residues. CDR3 region: CASSEASTGLRDTQYF. The CDR3 DNA is TGTGCCAGCAGTGAAGCTTCTACGGGTCTCCGGGATACGCAGTATTTT. The variable domain in full, with the rest retrieved from reference TRBV2 and TRBJ2-3, is EPEVTQTPSHQVTQMGQEVILRCVPISNHLYFYWYRQILGQKVEFLVSFYNNEISEKSEIFDDQFSVERPDGSNFTLKIRSTKLEDSAMYFCASSEASTGLRDTQYFGPGTRLTVL.

This chain uses TRBV4-2 with TRBJ2-1, with 12 bases identical to TRBD2. V lost 5 bases, J lost 7 bases, and 9 bases stayed unmatched. The CDR3 length is 16 residues. The germline CDR1 and CDR2 sequences are LGHNA and YNFKEQ. In nucleotides, the CDR3 is TGTGCCAGCAGCACTTTACGACTAGCGGGAGCTAATGAGCAGTTCTTC. As protein: CASSTLRLAGANEQFF.

This rearrangement joins TRBV4-3 to TRBJ2-1; 11 bases fit TRBD2. V gave up 0 bases and J gave up 3 bases; unmatched junction bases: 4. The V gene's germline CDR1 is LGHNA and CDR2 YSLEER. This CDR3 has 17 residues. CDR3 DNA: TGCGCCAGCAGCCAAGATAGACTAGCGGGGAACTACAATGAGCAGTTCTTC. Translated, it gives CASSQDRLAGNYNEQFF.

The chain employs TRBV6-5 and TRBJ2-3; TRBD2 aligns across 9 bases. The trim removed 4 bases at V and 4 bases at J, leaving 6 bases unmatched. CDR1 and CDR2 from the germline V gene are MNHEY and SVGAGI. The CDR3 runs to 15 residues. The CDR3 DNA reads TGTGCCAGCAGTTCCCAGGGACTAGCATCAGATACGCAGTATTTT. Its translation: CASSSQGLASDTQYF.

V gene TRBV7-9 combines with J gene TRBJ1-5, with 8 bases aligning to TRBD1. V was pared by 1 base and J by 2 bases, with 10 bases of the junction left unmatched. From germline, CDR1 is SEHNR and CDR2 FQNEAQ (reference sequence). The CDR3 covers 18 residues. The CDR3 sequence is CASSLGVGQAIGNQPQHF. The CDR3, as DNA: TGTGCCAGCAGCTTAGGGGTGGGACAGGCGATAGGCAATCAGCCCCAGCATTTT.

This chain links TRBV21-1 with TRBJ1-1. TRBV21-1 is deemed a pseudogene. This CDR3 has 15 residues. The CDR3 is CASRGLRVMNTEAFF. The CDR3 bases are TGTGCCAGCAGGGGACTCAGAGTCATGAACACTGAAGCTTTCTTT.

J is TRBJ1-1 and V is TRBV6-1; unclear D gene. CDR3 size: 13 residues. The V gene's germline CDR1 is MNHNS and CDR2 SASEGT. V lost 2 bases, J lost 0 bases, and 4 bases lay in between. The CDR3 bases are TGTGCCAGCAGTGAAATATTGAACACTGAAGCTTTCTTT. Protein sequence: CASSEILNTEAFF.

The rearrangement uses TRBV7-3 and TRBJ2-1; unclear D gene. CDR1 and CDR2 (germline): SGHTA, FQGTGA. With 5 bases removed from V and 12 bases from J, the gap between germline ends came to 11 bases. This CDR3 spans 11 amino acids. CDR3 DNA: TGTGCCAGCAGCCTGGGCCGAGTGCAGTTCTTC. Its translation is CASSLGRVQFF. The whole variable domain, filled in from reference TRBV7-3 and TRBJ2-1, reads GAGVSQTPSNKVTEKGKYVELRCDPISGHTALYWYRQSLGQGPEFLIYFQGTGAADDSGLPNDRFFAVRPEGSVSTLKIQRTERGDSAVYLCASSLGRVQFFGPGTRLTVL.

This clone was counted a few times. V usage is TRBV6-5 and J usage is TRBJ1-2; the match to TRBD1 covers 9 bases. Losses at the gene ends were 3 bases for V and 2 bases for J; bases not matched to a gene: 4. The CDR3 extends over 15 amino acids. Germline CDR1 is MNHEY and CDR2 is SVGAGI. DNA for the CDR3: TGTGCCAGCAGTTATACCGGGACAGGGAACTATGGCTACACCTTC. Protein: CASSYTGTGNYGYTF.

This clone was detected a few times. This chain uses TRBV7-9 with TRBJ1-5, with D perhaps TRBD1 (5 bases). Trimming left V 0 bases short and J 3 bases short, with 6 bases between. This CDR3 is 14 amino acids long. The germline CDR1 and CDR2 sequences are SEHNR and FQNEAQ (reference sequence). In DNA form, the CDR3 reads TGTGCCAGCAGCTTAGCGGGGCTCAATCAGCCCCAGCATTTT. It encodes CASSLAGLNQPQHF.

This clone was seen only a few times. The gene calls are TRBV30 and TRBJ1-5, with a possible D match to TRBD1 (6 bases). Germline V gene sequence: CDR1 GTSNPN, CDR2 SVGIG (reference sequence). Trimming stripped 5 bases from V and 2 bases from J, with 7 bases between. There are 12 residues in the CDR3. CDR3 in amino acids: CAWAGGNQPQHF. CDR3 coding DNA: TGTGCCTGGGCAGGGGGCAATCAGCCCCAGCATTTT.

This clone was found once. The chain has TRBV5-4 and TRBJ2-5; 9 bases are shared with TRBD1. The germline gives CDR1 SGHNT, CDR2 YYREEE (reference sequence). Germline trimming cut 4 bases from V and 3 bases from J; bases unmatched to any gene: 1. This CDR3 contains 13 residues. In DNA form, the CDR3 reads TGTGCCAGCAGCAGGGACAGGGAAGAGACCCAGTACTTC. Its protein is CASSRDREETQYF.